This TCR beta chain is drawn from a study of cytomegalovirus exposure and HLA in healthy donors. For the study at large: The roughly 110 validation repertoires were produced on the same platform as the roughly 690 repertoires of the first cohort. This was reported in a later analysis. The study's findings and limits: Researchers catalogued roughly 170 TCR beta chains as cytomegalovirus-associated. Reports showed the classifier diagnosing cytomegalovirus status with high specificity and sensitivity.

Assay used: immunoSEQ multiplex PCR; TCRdb lists only in-frame clones, some missing. In the table there are about 170,000 clones, around nine tenths of which are singletons. A remark on this clone: Its specificity is unknown.

V lost 7 bases and J lost 0, with 17 bases in between. The CDR3 is made up of 16 amino acids. Germline V gives CDR1 MNHEY, CDR2 SMNVEV (reference sequence). The chain couples TRBV27 to TRBJ2-3; possibly TRBD1 for D (6 bases). The sequenced sample consisted of PBMCs. The source of this sequence is a woman younger than 30 in good health and CMV-seronegative. As DNA, the CDR3 is TGTGCCAGCACCTCCCCTGGGACACCCAGCACAGATACGCAGTATTTT. Translating gives CASTSPGTPSTDTQYF.